This T cell receptor beta chain emerged from a study of T cell clones after liver transplantation. Overall study findings and caveats: A larger donor-reactive than third-party decline suggested partial antigen-specific deletion. Rather than being deleted, graft donor-reactive T cells may have moved into the graft. Post-transplant time points were not standardized, so conclusions are preliminary.

V lost 3 bases and J lost 9; bases outside the gene matches: 10. CDR3 length: 15 residues. Germline loops: CDR1 SGDLS, CDR2 YYNGEE. Repertoires were generated with immunoSEQ multiplex PCR, while TCRdb's copy carries only in-frame clones and drops some. Of tens of thousands of clones listed, 78% are singletons. Concerning this clone itself: What it binds is not known.

V and J are TRBV9 and TRBJ2-1, with 9 positions matching TRBD1. Sequenced material: CD8+ T cells from blood, taken approximately 54 months after liver transplant. The source is a human patient who received a liver transplant. Some T cells may be the graft donor's. CDR3 loop: CASSDDRGSRIEQFF. The DNA of the CDR3 is TGTGCCAGCAGCGACGACAGGGGGTCTAGAATTGAGCAGTTCTTC.